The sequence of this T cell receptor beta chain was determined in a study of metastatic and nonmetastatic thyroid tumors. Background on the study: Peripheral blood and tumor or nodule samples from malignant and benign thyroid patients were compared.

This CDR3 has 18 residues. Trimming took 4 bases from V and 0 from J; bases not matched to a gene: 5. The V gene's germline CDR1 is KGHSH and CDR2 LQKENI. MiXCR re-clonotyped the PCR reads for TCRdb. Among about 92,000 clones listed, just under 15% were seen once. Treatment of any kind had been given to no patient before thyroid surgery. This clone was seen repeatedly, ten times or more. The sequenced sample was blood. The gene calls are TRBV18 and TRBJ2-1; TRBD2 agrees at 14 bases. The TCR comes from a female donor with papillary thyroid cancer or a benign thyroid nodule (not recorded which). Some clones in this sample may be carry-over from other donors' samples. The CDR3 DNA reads TGTGCCAGCTCACGGACTAGCGGGGGGCTGAGCTCCTACAATGAGCAGTTCTTC. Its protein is CASSRTSGGLSSYNEQFF. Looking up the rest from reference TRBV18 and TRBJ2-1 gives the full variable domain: NAGVMQNPRHLVRRRGQEARLRCSPMKGHSHVYWYRQLPEEGLKFMVYLQKENIIDESGMPKERFSAEFPKEGPSILRIQQVVRGDSAAYFCASSRTSGGLSSYNEQFFGPGTRLTVL.